What follows are 12 T cell receptor beta chains derived from one specimen sequenced in a study of PD-L1 blockade in urothelial cancer. As to time point: pretreatment peripheral blood. Data came from immunoSEQ multiplex PCR; TCRdb stores just in-frame clones and leaves some out. The table shows approximately 32,000 clones, with 75% to 85% occurring only once. The source material was PBMCs, sampled around atezolizumab (anti-PD-L1) treatment. Source of these receptors: a man aged 55-75 years with urothelial cancer.

The chain recombines TRBV5-5 with TRBJ2-2; 7 nucleotides agree with TRBD1. The CDR3 is 15 amino acids. V lost 4 bases, J lost 4 bases, and 7 bases stayed unmatched. The germline CDR1 and CDR2 sequences are SGHKS and YYEKEE (reference sequence). The CDR3, as DNA: TGTGCCAGCAGCCGAGGGGACAGCCTCACCGGGGAGCTGTTTTTT. Translated, it gives CASSRGDSLTGELFF.

The chain uses TRBV21-1 and TRBJ2-7; TRBD2 is the table's D call, not checked against the DNA. TRBV21-1 is a pseudogene. The CDR3 has 16 amino acids. CDR3 bases: TGTGCCAGCAGCAAAGGGGAGCGGGGGGTCGTAGGCGAGCAGTACTTC. It specifies CASSKGERGVVGEQYF.

The chain recombines TRBV5-6 with TRBJ1-5; D remains unclear. Trimming pared 3 bases from V and 0 bases from J, leaving 10 bases between. Germline assignment: CDR1 SGHDT and CDR2 YYEEEE. CDR3 length: 15 residues. CDR3 sequence reads: CASSWRGTSNQPQHF. In nucleotides, the CDR3 is TGTGCCAGCAGCTGGCGAGGTACTAGCAATCAGCCCCAGCATTTT.

The chain joins TRBV27 to TRBJ2-5, with 8 bases fitting TRBD2. Trimming took 8 bases from V and 4 from J; bases not matched to a gene: 9. Per the germline V gene, CDR1 is MNHEY and CDR2 is SMNVEV (reference sequence). CDR3 size: 14 residues. The CDR3 is CASARGGRIETQYF. In DNA form, the CDR3 reads TGTGCCAGCGCCCGGGGGGGCCGGATAGAGACCCAGTACTTC.

Here the CDR3 DNA reads TGTGCCAGCAGCTTGGCCCTGACAGGTGGAGATACGCAGTATTTT. Its translation is CASSLALTGGDTQYF. This chain uses TRBV5-5 with TRBJ2-3; the D gene is possibly TRBD1 (6 bases). CDR1 is SGHKS, CDR2 YYEKEE, per germline (reference sequence). The CDR3 runs to 15 residues. Between the trimmed V and J ends, which lost 0 bases and 5 bases, there was a span of 13 bases.

The rearrangement joins TRBV5-6 to TRBJ2-5; 8 positions agree with TRBD2. Losses at the gene ends were 2 bases for V and 7 bases for J; bases not matched to a gene: 7. CDR1 is SGHDT, CDR2 YYEEEE, per germline. CDR3 length: 14 residues. The DNA of the CDR3 is TGTGCCAGCAGCTTTCTTCTAGCGGGCGGGACCCAGTACTTC. Its protein product is CASSFLLAGGTQYF. Variable domain in full (rest from reference TRBV5-6 and TRBJ2-5): DAGVTQSPTHLIKTRGQQVTLRCSPKSGHDTVSWYQQALGQGPQFIFQYYEEEERQRGNFPDRFSGHQFPNYSSELNVNALLLGDSALYLCASSFLLAGGTQYFGPGTRLLVL.

The DNA for the CDR3 is TGCGCCAGCAGCTTGAGCGGGGCAGGGACTGAAGCTTTCTTT. Its protein is CASSLSGAGTEAFF. This chain uses TRBV5-1 with TRBJ1-1, with TRBD1 as a possible D gene (5 bases). Germline CDR1 and CDR2: SGHRS and YFSETQ. Between the trimmed V and J ends, which lost 1 base and 5 bases, there was a span of 12 bases. CDR3 length: 14 amino acids.

V usage is TRBV11-2 and J usage is TRBJ2-7; 11 positions agree with TRBD1. The CDR3 has 14 amino acids. V trimming: 4 bases; J trimming: 5 bases; junction bases outside the gene matches: 4. Germline CDR1 and CDR2: SGHAT and FQNNGV. CDR3 sequence: CASSSWTGGHEQYF. The CDR3 DNA follows: TGTGCCAGCAGCTCGTGGACAGGGGGCCACGAGCAGTACTTC.

The chain joins TRBV5-1 to TRBJ2-1; TRBD2 matches 10 bases. Germline CDR1 SGHRS, CDR2 YFSETQ. The trim removed 1 base at V and 5 bases at J, leaving 12 bases unmatched. The CDR3 has 18 amino acids. In DNA form, the CDR3 reads TGCGCCAGCAGCTTGTCCCCTCCCTCCAGCGGGGGGGACAATGAGCAGTTCTTC. This sequence encodes CASSLSPPSSGGDNEQFF.

This clone was seen only a few times. The sample has other DNA sequences that encode this CDR3 too. V usage is TRBV9 and J usage is TRBJ2-7, with 11 bases lining up with TRBD1. The V segment lost 0 bases and the J segment 3 bases; nucleotides outside the gene matches: 2. The CDR3 runs 15 residues. The germline CDR1 and CDR2 sequences are SGDLS and YYNGEE. The CDR3 region is CASSVGGTGGYEQYF. In DNA, the CDR3 is TGTGCCAGCAGCGTAGGAGGGACAGGGGGCTACGAGCAGTACTTC.

The V gene is TRBV5-4, the J gene TRBJ1-2, with D unclear. The germline V gene encodes CDR1 SGHNT and CDR2 YYREEE (reference sequence). The CDR3 sequence is 14 residues long. Trimming cost V 5 bases and J 10 bases, with 21 bases left between them. As DNA, the CDR3 is TGTGCCAGCAGTTTTCTGACGGGGTCTCTGGACTACACCTTC. This gives the protein CASSFLTGSLDYTF.

The chain couples TRBV5-1 to TRBJ2-7; D unresolved. V was cut by 0 bases and J by 3 bases, with 7 bases left in between. Germline values: CDR1 SGHRS, CDR2 YFSETQ. The CDR3 totals 13 residues. The CDR3 DNA reads as TGCGCCAGCAGCTTGGACAGTCACTACGAGCAGTACTTC. Translation: CASSLDSHYEQYF.